Listed here are 20 T cell receptor beta chains from one sample, sequenced in a study of spatial heterogeneity in lung cancer. MiXCR, applied by TCRdb to the 5' RACE reads, yields one record per CDR3 protein. Seen here are around 4,000 distinct CDR3 sequences, about a fifth observed once, and the top ten hold roughly 23%. Time point defined: sample taken at primary tumor resection. Extraction of whole RNA from tumor, nontumor lung or frozen PBMC preceded unsorted sequencing. The sequencing used normal lung tissue next to the tumor, collected at surgery. These receptors were obtained from a female donor with early-stage non-small cell lung cancer.

The sample holds many counts of this clonotype. This sequence joins TRBV12-3 or TRBV12-4 and TRBJ1-2, with 7 bases identical to TRBD1. V lost 2 bases to trimming and J lost 7 bases; unmatched junction nucleotides: 22. This CDR3 comprises 19 residues. The CDR3 loop is CASSLRRQGEIQPRGGYTF. The CDR3 DNA sequence: TGTGCCAGCAGTTTAAGGAGGCAGGGGGAAATACAACCCCGGGGTGGCTACACCTTC.

This clonotype is medium-sized. V usage is TRBV12-3 or TRBV12-4 and J usage is TRBJ2-7; weak D call: TRBD2 (5 bases). This CDR3 has 14 amino acids. Trimming stripped 3 bases from V and 3 bases from J, with 12 bases between. The CDR3 bases are TGTGCCAGCAGTTTCCAGCGGTTAAACTACGAGCAGTACTTC. Translating it yields CASSFQRLNYEQYF.

This clonotype was recorded many times. The chain links TRBV5-4 to TRBJ1-6; no firm D call. The CDR3 spans 13 residues. Per germline, CDR1 SGHNT and CDR2 YYREEE (reference sequence). V lost 0 bases, J lost 14 bases, and 12 bases lay in between. CDR3 protein: CASSLETAATLHF. DNA of the CDR3: TGTGCCAGCAGCTTGGAGACGGCGGCTACCCTCCACTTT.

This clonotype is labeled as medium-sized. The rearrangement joins TRBV7-9 to TRBJ2-3; D remains ambiguous. V was pared by 3 bases and J by 6 bases, with 10 bases between. The CDR3 runs 13 residues. Germline V gene sequence: CDR1 SEHNR, CDR2 FQNEAQ (reference sequence). The DNA for the CDR3 is TGTGCCAGCAGCTTGTCGGATATCGATACGCAGTATTTT. It codes for CASSLSDIDTQYF.

The rearrangement uses TRBV4-3 and TRBJ2-1; 7 positions agree with TRBD1. V lost 5 bases and J lost 5; bases outside the gene matches: 9. This CDR3 comprises 15 residues. CDR1 is LGHNA and CDR2 is YSLEER in the germline V gene. The CDR3 loop reads CASSFRQGFDNEQFF. The DNA for the CDR3 is TGCGCCAGCAGCTTCCGACAGGGTTTCGACAATGAGCAGTTCTTC.

This clonotype qualifies as medium-sized (0.01 to 0.1%). V gene TRBV29-1 combines with J gene TRBJ2-5; D is possibly TRBD1 (5 bases). The CDR3 is made up of 11 amino acids. V lost 6 bases to trimming and J lost 5 bases, with 10 bases between them. Germline CDR1 is SQVTM and CDR2 is ANQGSEA. The CDR3 DNA follows: TGCAGCGTAGGGGCGCGGGAGACCCAGTACTTC. Its protein product is CSVGARETQYF.

By its share, this clonotype is medium-sized. The chain links TRBV28 to TRBJ1-2, with D hard to call. Trimming pared 7 bases from V and 1 base from J, leaving 13 bases between. Germline loops: CDR1 MDHEN, CDR2 SYDVKM. The CDR3 runs 14 residues. CDR3 DNA: TGTGCCAGCACGTCTTCCGAGGGTAACTATGGCTACACCTTC. This gives the protein CASTSSEGNYGYTF.

This clonotype was seen at least ten times. The chain is built from TRBV20-1 and TRBJ2-7, with 8 bases lining up with TRBD2. The CDR3 runs to 13 residues. Germline CDR1 DFQATT, CDR2 SNEGSKA (reference sequence). Trimming removed 5 bases from V and 2 bases from J; junction bases left unmatched: 5. The CDR3 sequence is CSAPGLGAYEQYF. The CDR3 nucleotides are TGCAGTGCTCCGGGACTAGGAGCCTACGAGCAGTACTTC.

The chain couples TRBV6-6 to TRBJ1-5; weak D call: TRBD1 (6 bases). The length of the CDR3 is 15 residues. Trimming stripped 7 bases from V and 5 bases from J, with 18 bases between. Germline assignment: CDR1 MNHNY and CDR2 SVGAGI (reference sequence). This chain's CDR3 is CASTDPTGYDQPQHF. CDR3 nucleotide sequence: TGTGCCAGCACCGATCCGACAGGATATGATCAGCCCCAGCATTTT.

The sample holds many counts of this clonotype. This sequence joins TRBV19 and TRBJ1-2; the D gene is possibly TRBD1 (5 bases). The germline CDR1 and CDR2 sequences are LNHDA and SQIVND (reference sequence). With 4 bases removed from V and 5 bases from J, the gap between germline ends came to 14 bases. The CDR3 covers 14 residues. Here the CDR3 reads CASSTPGQEYGYTF. CDR3 nucleotide sequence: TGTGCCAGTAGTACCCCGGGGCAGGAGTATGGCTACACCTTC.

At least ten counts were recorded for this clonotype. The J gene is TRBJ2-5, the V gene TRBV4-2; 11 bases are a match to TRBD2. Germline V CDR1 and CDR2: LGHNA, YNFKEQ. V gave up 4 bases and J gave up 2 bases; unmatched junction bases: 6. The CDR3 extends over 16 amino acids. CDR3: CASSPRTSGRQETQYF. DNA for the CDR3: TGTGCCAGCAGCCCCAGGACTAGCGGGCGTCAAGAGACCCAGTACTTC.

This clonotype appeared many times. The V gene is TRBV7-9, the J gene TRBJ2-1; D is perhaps TRBD2 (6 bases). V dropped 0 bases and J dropped 2 bases, with 11 bases sitting between them. This CDR3 is built from 16 residues. CDR1 is SEHNR, CDR2 FQNEAQ, per germline (reference sequence). CDR3 in DNA: TGTGCCAGCAGCTTAGCGAATGGGGGGACCTACAATGAGCAGTTCTTC. It is translated as CASSLANGGTYNEQFF.

This chain links TRBV18 with TRBJ2-7; TRBD1 agrees at 7 bases. Germline V lookup: CDR1 KGHSH, CDR2 LQKENI. The CDR3 runs 13 residues. The junction had 2 bases not matched to a gene; V was cut back by 4 bases and J by 2 bases. As DNA, the CDR3 is TGTGCCAGCTCACAGGGGGCTACCTACGAGCAGTACTTC. Translating it yields CASSQGATYEQYF.

This clonotype showed up just a few times. The chain joins TRBV12-3 or TRBV12-4 to TRBJ1-1, with D uncertain. The V gene lost 2 bases and the J gene lost 9 bases, with 13 bases spanning the gap. The CDR3 covers 13 residues. This CDR3 reads CASSLWDEGQAFF. CDR3 bases: TGTGCCAGCAGTTTATGGGATGAGGGCCAAGCTTTCTTT.

This chain uses TRBV2 with TRBJ2-3; D unclear. The V gene's germline CDR1 is SNHLY and CDR2 FYNNEI. The CDR3 extends over 12 amino acids. With 5 bases removed from V and 7 bases from J, the gap between germline ends came to 10 bases. The CDR3 sequence: CASSNLQNTQYF. The CDR3 nucleotides read TGTGCCAGCAGTAATCTACAAAATACGCAGTATTTT.

CDR3 in amino acids: CAISEPGSASYEQYF. DNA for the CDR3: TGTGCCATCAGTGAGCCGGGGTCAGCATCCTACGAGCAGTACTTC. This chain connects TRBV10-3 to TRBJ2-7, with D possibly matching TRBD2 (5 bases). The ends were cut back, 2 bases at V and 1 base at J, with 12 bases in the middle. Germline V gene lookup returns CDR1 ENHRY and CDR2 SYGVKD. This CDR3 has 15 residues.

The rearrangement links TRBV29-1 to TRBJ2-1; possible D gene TRBD1, 6 bases. The CDR3 consists of 13 residues. With 5 bases removed from V and 7 bases from J, the gap between germline ends came to 15 bases. Looked up from germline, CDR1 is SQVTM and CDR2 is ANQGSEA. CDR3 sequence (DNA): TGCAGCGTTCATACAGGGTTTCATAATGAGCAGTTCTTC. Its protein is CSVHTGFHNEQFF.

This clonotype was recorded a few times. The rearrangement uses TRBV4-3 and TRBJ2-2, with D maybe TRBD2 (6 bases). The V gene's germline CDR1 is LGHNA and CDR2 YSLEER. The CDR3 loop spans 18 amino acids. V shed 4 bases and J shed 1 base, with 19 bases lying between them. The CDR3 spells CASSPRGHAGLNTGELFF. For the CDR3, the DNA is TGCGCCAGCAGCCCACGGGGTCACGCGGGGTTGAACACCGGGGAGCTGTTTTTT.

This clonotype was found a few times. The chain uses TRBV7-2 and TRBJ1-5; 8 positions match TRBD1. Germline lookup yields CDR1 SGHTA and CDR2 FQGNSA. Losses at the gene ends were 2 bases for V and 5 bases for J; bases not matched to a gene: 8. The CDR3 totals 16 residues. DNA of the CDR3: TGTGCCAGCAGCTTAAGGACAGGGCGACTGGATCAGCCCCAGCATTTT. Translating it yields CASSLRTGRLDQPQHF. Together with reference TRBV7-2 and TRBJ1-5, the CDR3 gives the full variable domain: GAGVSQSPSNKVTEKGKDVELRCDPISGHTALYWYRQSLGQGLEFLIYFQGNSAPDKSGLPSDRFSAERTGGSVSTLTIQRTQQEDSAVYLCASSLRTGRLDQPQHFGDGTRLSIL.

This clonotype showed up many times. The chain recombines TRBV4-3 with TRBJ2-7; 7 bases match TRBD1. Looked up from germline, CDR1 is LGHNA and CDR2 is YSLEER. The CDR3 extends over 15 amino acids. The V segment lost 4 bases and the J segment 3 bases; nucleotides outside the gene matches: 9. The chain's CDR3 is CASSLDRDPIYEQYF. CDR3 nucleotide sequence: TGCGCCAGCAGCCTCGACAGGGACCCTATCTACGAGCAGTACTTC.